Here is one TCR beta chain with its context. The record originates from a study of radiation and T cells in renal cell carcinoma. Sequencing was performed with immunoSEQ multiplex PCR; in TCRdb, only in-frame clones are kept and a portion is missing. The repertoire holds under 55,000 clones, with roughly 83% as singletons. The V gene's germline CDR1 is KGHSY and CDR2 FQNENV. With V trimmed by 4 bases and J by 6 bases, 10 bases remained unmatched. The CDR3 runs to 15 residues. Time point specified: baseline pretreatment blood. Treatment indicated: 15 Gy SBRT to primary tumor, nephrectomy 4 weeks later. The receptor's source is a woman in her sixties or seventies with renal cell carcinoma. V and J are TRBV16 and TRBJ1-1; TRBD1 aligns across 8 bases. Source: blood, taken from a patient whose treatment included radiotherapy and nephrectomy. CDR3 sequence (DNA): TGTGCCAGCAGCCCATTGACAGGGGCCCGCGCTGAAGCTTTCTTT. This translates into CASSPLTGARAEAFF.